This record covers a single T cell receptor delta chain. Its antigen is still unknown. The sample belongs to a study of γδ T cells in repeated Plasmodium falciparum infection. About the research overall: Donors had four controlled P. falciparum NF54 infections over around 640 days. Malian samples came from no-transmission periods or across acute febrile malaria episodes. Sampling occurred at baseline, pre-infection for selected infections, and 21 days post-infection. Study outcomes and limitations: Compared with Australian children, Malian Vdelta2-negative repertoires seemed more clonal, less diverse, less shared.

TCRdb redid clone calling on the multiplex PCR reads using CATT. The sample contains roughly 90,000 delta-chain clones, under 1.5% of which appear only once. The CDR3 is made up of 22 amino acids. CDR1 is TSWWSYY, CDR2 QGS, per germline. The V and J ends lost 2 bases and 3 bases respectively, with 34 bases between them. Gammadelta T cells were flow-sorted from PBMC into Vgamma9/Vdelta2+ and Vdelta2-negative populations for bulk analysis. This TCR was sampled from a pool of human donors (malaria-infected and uninfected, not separated). This chain uses TRDV1 with TRDJ1, with a possible D match to TRDD2 (8 bases). No J gene was available from TCRdb, and it was assigned here by a germline match of the DNA. Sample: gamma-delta T cells from blood. CDR3 amino acids: CALGESGLPRTRWGPRSDKLIF. In nucleotides, the CDR3 is TGTGCTCTTGGGGAATCGGGCCTTCCTAGAACACGCTGGGGGCCTCGTTCCGATAAACTCATCTTT.